This T cell receptor beta chain was captured by sequencing in a study of T cells after yellow fever vaccination. Study conclusions and caveats: Among all clonotypes, a small share was observed in both CD4 and CD8 compartments.

For TCR, cDNA came from 5'RACE template switching, which added a universal primer site and UMIs. From the 5' RACE reads, TCRdb called clonotypes with MiXCR, one entry per CDR3 protein. The sample yields 300,000 to 400,000 distinct CDR3 sequences, approximately 3.9% seen once. CDR3 length equals 14 residues. This clonotype occurred a few times. Its antigen remains unidentified. The sequence was collected from a man between 18 and 35 years old who received the YFV17D yellow fever vaccine. This specimen was PBMCs, taken 5 days after the yellow fever booster vaccination. V and J are TRBV21-1 and TRBJ2-1; the table gives TRBD2 as D, unverified against the DNA. TRBV21-1 is an annotated pseudogene. The CDR3 region has the DNA TGTGCCAGCATGGGCCGGCCCTCCTACAATGAGCAGTTCTTC. Its protein product is CASMGRPSYNEQFF.